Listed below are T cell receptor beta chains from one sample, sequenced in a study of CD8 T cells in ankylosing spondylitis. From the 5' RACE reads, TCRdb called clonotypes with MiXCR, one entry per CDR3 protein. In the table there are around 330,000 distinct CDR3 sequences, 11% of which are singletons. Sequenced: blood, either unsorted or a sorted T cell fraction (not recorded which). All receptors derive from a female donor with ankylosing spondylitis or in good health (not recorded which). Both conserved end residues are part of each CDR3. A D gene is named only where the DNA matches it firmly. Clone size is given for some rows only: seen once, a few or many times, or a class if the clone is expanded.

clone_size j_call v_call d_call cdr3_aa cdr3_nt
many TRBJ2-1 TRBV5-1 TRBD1 CASSPGTANNEQFF TGCGCCAGCAGCCCGGGGACAGCAAACAATGAGCAGTTCTTC
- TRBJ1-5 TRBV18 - CASSPGGWDQPQHF TGTGCCAGCTCACCGGGGGGTTGGGATCAGCCCCAGCATTTT
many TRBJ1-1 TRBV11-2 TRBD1 CASSDRGWENTEAFF TGTGCCAGCAGCGACAGGGGATGGGAGAACACTGAAGCTTTCTTT
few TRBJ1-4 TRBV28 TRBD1 CASRFSGTDNEKLFF TGTGCCAGCAGGTTCTCCGGGACAGATAATGAAAAACTGTTTTTT
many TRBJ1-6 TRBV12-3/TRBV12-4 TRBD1 CASSPTTGVNSPLHF TGTGCCAGCAGTCCTACGACAGGGGTAAATTCACCCCTCCACTTT
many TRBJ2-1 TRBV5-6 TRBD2 CASSIVGLGRNSSYNEQFF TGTGCCAGCAGCATCGTGGGACTAGGCCGGAATAGCTCCTACAATGAGCAGTTCTTC
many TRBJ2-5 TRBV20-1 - CSARGEEGKTQYF TGCAGTGCTAGAGGAGAGGAGGGAAAGACCCAGTACTTC
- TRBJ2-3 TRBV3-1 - CASGAGSDTQYF TGTGCCAGCGGAGCCGGTTCGGATACGCAGTATTTT
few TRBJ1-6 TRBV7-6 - CASSPLPGRPPLHF TGTGCCAGCAGCCCACTCCCAGGCAGGCCACCCCTCCACTTT
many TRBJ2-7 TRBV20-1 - CSARDPGVLAHKTYEQYF TGCAGTGCTAGAGACCCCGGCGTTCTCGCCCATAAAACCTACGAGCAGTACTTC
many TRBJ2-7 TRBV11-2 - CASSITTDSLGEQYF TGTGCCAGCAGCATCACGACGGACAGCTTGGGCGAGCAGTACTTC
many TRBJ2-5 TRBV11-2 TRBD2 CASSFDFGLAGGVETQYF TGTGCCAGCAGCTTCGACTTTGGGCTAGCGGGGGGGGTAGAGACCCAGTACTTC
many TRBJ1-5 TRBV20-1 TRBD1 CSATQGANSNQPQHF TGCAGTGCTACCCAGGGGGCAAATAGCAATCAGCCCCAGCATTTT
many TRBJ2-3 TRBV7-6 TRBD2 CASSLGPSGALTTDTQYF TGTGCCAGCAGCTTAGGCCCTAGCGGGGCCTTAACCACAGATACGCAGTATTTT
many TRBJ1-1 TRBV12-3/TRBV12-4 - CASNPGGFPTFF TGTGCCAGCAACCCGGGGGGGTTCCCTACTTTCTTT
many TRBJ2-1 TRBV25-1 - CASSEPGGNEQFF TGTGCCAGCAGTGAACCCGGGGGAAATGAGCAGTTCTTC
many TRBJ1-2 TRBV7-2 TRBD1 CASSRKVKTGGSGYTF TGTGCCAGCAGCCGAAAGGTTAAAACAGGGGGCTCTGGCTACACCTTC
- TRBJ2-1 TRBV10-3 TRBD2 CAISGRDYENEQFF TGTGCCATCAGTGGGAGGGACTACGAGAATGAGCAGTTCTTC
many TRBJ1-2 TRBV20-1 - CSAARQAPPGYTF TGCAGTGCTGCGCGACAGGCCCCCCCGGGCTACACCTTC
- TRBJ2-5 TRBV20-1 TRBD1 CSADVPGQEETQYF TGCAGTGCAGATGTACCGGGACAGGAAGAGACCCAGTACTTC
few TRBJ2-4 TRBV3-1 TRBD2 CASSQGLAGGRAKNIQYF TGTGCCAGCAGCCAGGGACTAGCGGGAGGGCGGGCCAAAAACATTCAGTACTTC
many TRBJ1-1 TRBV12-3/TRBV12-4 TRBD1 CASKGGFTEAFF TGTGCCAGCAAAGGGGGCTTTACTGAAGCTTTCTTT
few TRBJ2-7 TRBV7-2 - CASSPYGGAFEQYF TGTGCCAGCAGCCCTTACGGCGGCGCTTTCGAGCAGTACTTC
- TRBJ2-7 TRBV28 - CASSFPTYEQYF TGTGCCAGCAGTTTCCCCACCTACGAGCAGTACTTC
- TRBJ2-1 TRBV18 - CASSPPSVPLFDEQFF TGTGCCAGCTCACCACCGTCAGTTCCCCTTTTTGATGAGCAGTTCTTC
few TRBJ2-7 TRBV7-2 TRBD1 CASSSDRGRSYEQYF TGTGCCAGCAGCTCGGACAGGGGCAGATCCTACGAGCAGTACTTC
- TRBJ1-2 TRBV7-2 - CASSSGGPPRGGYTF TGTGCCAGCAGCTCCGGGGGACCTCCAAGAGGGGGCTACACCTTC
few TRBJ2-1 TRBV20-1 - CSAEDYYNEQFF TGCAGTGCTGAGGATTATTACAATGAGCAGTTCTTC
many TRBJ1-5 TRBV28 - CASSFGGPAQPQHF TGTGCCAGCAGTTTTGGGGGGCCTGCTCAGCCCCAGCATTTT
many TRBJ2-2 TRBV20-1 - CSARAPPQPNTGELFF TGCAGTGCTAGAGCCCCCCCCCAGCCGAACACCGGGGAGCTGTTTTTT
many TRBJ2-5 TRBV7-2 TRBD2 CASSTRTSGTTETQYF TGTGCCAGCAGCACAAGGACTAGCGGGACTACAGAGACCCAGTACTTC